Listed below are T cell receptor beta chains from one sample, sequenced in a study of blood T cells in healthy people across ages. A single record per CDR3 protein comes from TCRdb applying MiXCR to the 5' RACE reads. The data contain about 780,000 distinct CDR3 sequences, less than 80% of them seen just once; the ten biggest clones take up about a quarter. Sequenced: blood. These receptors originate from a man aged 30 to 45 in good health. Each CDR3 is given with its conserved first and last residue. The order of the fields is J gene, V gene, clone size, D gene, CDR3 DNA, CDR3 protein. The D gene is left open where the match is weak. Size tells how often a clone was seen (once, few, many) or the class of an expanded clone, and some rows leave it out.

TRBJ2-7 | TRBV10-3 | - | TRBD1 | TGTGCCATCAGTCAGGGGGCCTACGAGCAGTACTTC | CAISQGAYEQYF
TRBJ2-5 | TRBV5-5 | - | TRBD2 | TGTGCCAGCAGCTTGGAGGCAGGGGCATCTAGCGGGGGTTACAATGAGCAGTACTTC | CASSLEAGASSGGYNEQYF
TRBJ1-2 | TRBV6-1 | - | - | TGTGCCAGCAGTGAAATGTCGGGGGCTGGTGGCTACACCTTC | CASSEMSGAGGYTF
TRBJ2-7 | TRBV7-3 | - | TRBD2 | TGTGCCAGCAGCCTAGCGGGGGGTTCTCGAGAGCAGTACTTC | CASSLAGGSREQYF
TRBJ1-5 | TRBV30 | - | - | TGTGCCTGGAGTCGGGGCAGGGCCCATCAGCCCCAGCATTTT | CAWSRGRAHQPQHF
TRBJ2-1 | TRBV3-1 | - | TRBD2 | TGTGCCAGCAGCCAAGGGGCAGGGAGGGGCAATGAGCAGTTCTTC | CASSQGAGRGNEQFF
TRBJ2-3 | TRBV20-1 | few | TRBD1 | TGCAGTGCTAGAGTCCGACAGGGGGCGAGCACAGATACGCAGTATTTT | CSARVRQGASTDTQYF
TRBJ1-2 | TRBV7-2 | - | - | TGTGCCAGCATCCCTGCCCCGGACCCTAACCATGGCTACACCTTC | CASIPAPDPNHGYTF
TRBJ2-3 | TRBV14 | - | TRBD1 | TGTGCCAGCAGCCAAGACTACCGGGACAGGGGCCCAGATACGCAGTATTTT | CASSQDYRDRGPDTQYF
TRBJ2-3 | TRBV29-1 | - | - | TGCAGCGTTGAGTTACCTACAAGCACAGATACGCAGTATTTT | CSVELPTSTDTQYF
TRBJ1-1 | TRBV20-1 | few | - | TGCAGTGCTAAGAGGGGGGGTAGGGGGGCAAGGACTGAAGCTTTCTTT | CSAKRGGRGARTEAFF
TRBJ2-7 | TRBV28 | - | TRBD1 | TGTGCCAGCAGTTTTTTTGCGGGACAGGGTATTTACCACGAGCAGTACTTC | CASSFFAGQGIYHEQYF
TRBJ2-7 | TRBV7-2 | - | - | TGTGCCAGCAGCTTAGCCCCGGGGGCGGGGTACGAGCAGTACTTC | CASSLAPGAGYEQYF
TRBJ1-2 | TRBV7-2 | - | - | TGTGTCAGCAGCTTAGCTGGGTCCTATGGCTACACCTTC | CVSSLAGSYGYTF
TRBJ2-1 | TRBV24-1 | - | - | TGTGCCACCAGTGATGGAGGCGGGGAAATGGAGAATGAGCAGTTCTTC | CATSDGGGEMENEQFF
TRBJ2-3 | TRBV13 | - | - | TGTGCCAGCAGCCTTGTGGGGCTGACTAAGTTGGATACGCAGTATTTT | CASSLVGLTKLDTQYF
TRBJ2-5 | TRBV6-2/TRBV6-3 | - | - | TGTGCCAGCAGCCCTGGTCAGGCCACCCAGTACTTC | CASSPGQATQYF
TRBJ2-5 | TRBV7-2 | - | TRBD2 | TGTGCCAGCAGTCGGGACTTTAGCGGGGGGGTTATCAACAATGAGCAGTACTTC | CASSRDFSGGVINNEQYF
TRBJ2-3 | TRBV7-9 | - | TRBD1 | TGTGCCAGCAGCTTAGCTCTACAGGGGGGTCATACGCAGTATTTT | CASSLALQGGHTQYF
TRBJ2-7 | TRBV27 | - | TRBD2 | TGTGCCAGCAGTTTCTTGGGGGGGGGCTACGAGCAGTACTTC | CASSFLGGGYEQYF
TRBJ1-1 | TRBV6-2/TRBV6-3 | - | TRBD1 | TGTGCCAGCAGTTTCTACAGGGGTCACCGTGAAGCTTTCTTT | CASSFYRGHREAFF
TRBJ2-3 | TRBV3-1 | - | - | TGTGCCAGCAGCCCGGACTTTCCCCCTACGGGTACGCAGTATTTT | CASSPDFPPTGTQYF
TRBJ2-1 | TRBV10-3 | few | TRBD2 | TGTGCCATCAGCCGGACTAGCGGGGCAGGCGAGCAGTTCTTC | CAISRTSGAGEQFF
TRBJ2-7 | TRBV2 | - | - | TGTGCCAGCAGCCCTATGGGGGGCGCCGAGCAGTACTTC | CASSPMGGAEQYF
TRBJ1-2 | TRBV7-8 | - | - | TGTGCCAGCAGCTTAGCTACAGGGTCCTATGGCTACACCTTC | CASSLATGSYGYTF
TRBJ2-5 | TRBV3-1 | many | - | TGTGCCAGCAGTCCGTCCCAAGAGACCCAGTACTTC | CASSPSQETQYF
TRBJ2-5 | TRBV7-2 | few | - | TGTGCCAGCAGCTTAGGCGGACCCCACGAGACCCAGTACTTC | CASSLGGPHETQYF
TRBJ2-7 | TRBV7-9 | - | TRBD1 | TGTGCCAGCAGTCCGCAGGGGGTGAGGAGCGAGCAGTACTTC | CASSPQGVRSEQYF
TRBJ2-1 | TRBV7-2 | many | - | TGTGCCAGCAGCCTAGGACAGCCTAAGGGTTATGAGCAGTTCTTC | CASSLGQPKGYEQFF
TRBJ1-1 | TRBV20-1 | - | TRBD1 | TGCGGGACAGGGAACACTGAAGCTTTCTTT | CGTGNTEAFF
TRBJ1-1 | TRBV12-3/TRBV12-4 | - | - | TGTGCCAGCACCATCTACGACACTGAAGCTTTCTTT | CASTIYDTEAFF
TRBJ2-7 | TRBV7-9 | - | TRBD1 | TGTGCCAGCAGCTTCGGGACAGGGGAACACGAGCAGTACTTC | CASSFGTGEHEQYF
TRBJ2-7 | TRBV29-1 | - | - | TGCAGCGTTGAATGGACGGGGGTCGGGGCCTACGAGCAGTACTTC | CSVEWTGVGAYEQYF
TRBJ2-1 | TRBV27 | - | - | TGTGCCAGCAGTTTCGCGTTAGGACCCCGGTTGAATGAGCAGTTCTTC | CASSFALGPRLNEQFF
TRBJ1-5 | TRBV7-9 | few | - | TGTGCCAGCAGCTTAGAAGAGGCGGTAGATCCCCAGCATTTT | CASSLEEAVDPQHF
TRBJ2-7 | TRBV21-1 | - | - | TGTGCCAGCAGCAACGAGCAGTACTTC | CASSNEQYF
TRBJ2-7 | TRBV20-1 | - | - | TGCAGTGCTAGAGGGACGGTCTACGAGCAGTACTTC | CSARGTVYEQYF
TRBJ2-1 | TRBV4-3 | - | TRBD2 | TGCGCCAGCAGCCACGCCCGGGGTCGGGGGGGCAATGAGCAGTTCTTC | CASSHARGRGGNEQFF
TRBJ1-2 | TRBV20-1 | - | - | TGCAGTGCTACCAAGACAGCTAACTATGGCTACACCTTC | CSATKTANYGYTF
TRBJ1-2 | TRBV12-3/TRBV12-4 | - | - | TGTGCCAGCCTCTCCCTCGGCAGTGATTATGGCTACACCTTC | CASLSLGSDYGYTF
TRBJ2-6 | TRBV5-1 | - | TRBD2 | TGCGCCAGCAGCTTGATCCTAGCGGGGGGCCAACTCTCTGGGGCCAACGTCCTGACTTTC | CASSLILAGGQLSGANVLTF
TRBJ1-2 | TRBV12-3/TRBV12-4 | - | - | TGTGCCAGCAGTATGGGGAGGGGGAACTATGGCTACACCTTC | CASSMGRGNYGYTF
TRBJ2-1 | TRBV5-1 | - | - | TGCGCCAGCAGGCTACTGGGAGAGTACAATGAGCAGTTCTTC | CASRLLGEYNEQFF
TRBJ2-7 | TRBV7-9 | - | - | TGTGCCAGCAGCTCCGGTTTACTCAATGAGCAGTACTTC | CASSSGLLNEQYF
TRBJ1-1 | TRBV6-5 | - | TRBD1 | TGTGCCAGCAGTTACTCGAGGTCAGGGGGCTGGACTGAAGCTTTCTTT | CASSYSRSGGWTEAFF
TRBJ2-5 | TRBV4-1 | - | TRBD1 | TGCGCCAGCAGCCAATCCTTAGTGGGGACAGGTCGCCAAGAGACCCAGTACTTC | CASSQSLVGTGRQETQYF
TRBJ1-6 | TRBV2 | - | TRBD1 | TGTGCCAGCAGTCTGTACAGGGGCCTAATGGACTCCTATAATTCACCCCTCCACTTT | CASSLYRGLMDSYNSPLHF
TRBJ2-1 | TRBV27 | - | TRBD2 | TGTGCCAGCAGTTTTCAGGGCGGGGGTGGGGGCAATGAGCAGTTCTTC | CASSFQGGGGGNEQFF
TRBJ1-1 | TRBV6-6 | - | - | TGTGCCAGCAGTTACGGGGGGCGCCAAGCTTTCTTT | CASSYGGRQAFF
TRBJ2-1 | TRBV15 | - | - | TGTGCCACCAGCAGAGGACCGAAGGGTGGTGAGCAGTTCTTC | CATSRGPKGGEQFF
TRBJ1-6 | TRBV7-8 | - | - | TGTGCCAGCAGCTTACCAGGGCGCTCCTATAATTCACCCCTCCACTTT | CASSLPGRSYNSPLHF
TRBJ2-7 | TRBV6-5 | once | TRBD1 | TGTGCCAGCAGTCCCGACCGACAGGGAGAGTACTTC | CASSPDRQGEYF
TRBJ2-2 | TRBV4-3 | few | - | TGCGCCAGCAGCCCACTGGGGCTCCAGAGCGGGGAGCTGTTTTTT | CASSPLGLQSGELFF
TRBJ1-6 | TRBV3-1 | - | - | TGTGCCAGCAGCCAAGAAGACGGAAACCGTGGGTCACCCCTCCACTTT | CASSQEDGNRGSPLHF
TRBJ1-2 | TRBV7-9 | - | - | TGTGCCGGCAGCTTAGGGGACCTTGGTCAAAACTATGGCTACACCTTC | CAGSLGDLGQNYGYTF
TRBJ2-7 | TRBV20-1 | few | - | TGCAGTGCTAGCGCTCCGAGGGCAGACCGCGAGCAGTACTTC | CSASAPRADREQYF